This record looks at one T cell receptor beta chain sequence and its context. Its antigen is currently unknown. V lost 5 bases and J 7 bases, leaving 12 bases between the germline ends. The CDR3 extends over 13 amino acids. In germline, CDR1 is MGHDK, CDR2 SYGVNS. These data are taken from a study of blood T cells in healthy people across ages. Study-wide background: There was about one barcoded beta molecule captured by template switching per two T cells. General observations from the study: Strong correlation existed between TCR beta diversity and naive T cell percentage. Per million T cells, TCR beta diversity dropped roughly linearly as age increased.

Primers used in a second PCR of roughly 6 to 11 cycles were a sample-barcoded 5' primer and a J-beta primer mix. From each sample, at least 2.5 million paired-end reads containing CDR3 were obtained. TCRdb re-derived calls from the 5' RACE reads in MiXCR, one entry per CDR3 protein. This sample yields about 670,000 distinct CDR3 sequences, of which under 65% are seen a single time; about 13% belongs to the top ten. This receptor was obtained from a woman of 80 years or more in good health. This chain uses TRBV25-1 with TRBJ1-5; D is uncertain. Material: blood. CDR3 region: CASSQGSWQPQHF. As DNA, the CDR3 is TGTGCCAGCAGTCAAGGGAGTTGGCAGCCCCAGCATTTT.